The next 18 T cell receptor beta chains were all read from a single sample in a study of spatial heterogeneity in lung cancer. The time point is: sample taken at primary tumor resection. Whole RNA came from tumor, nontumor lung or frozen PBMC and was sequenced without being sorted. TCRdb independently ran MiXCR on the 5' RACE reads; one entry per CDR3 protein. The profile shows some 6,900 distinct CDR3 sequences, 3% to 4.5% of them singletons. The sample consisted of normal lung tissue next to the tumor, taken at surgery. The receptors shown here come from a female donor with early-stage non-small cell lung cancer.

This clonotype qualifies as medium-sized. This beta chain is an off-target read within a library intended for alpha chains, so its frequency means little. V and J are TRBV7-3 and TRBJ2-1; 11 nucleotides match TRBD2. Germline CDR1 reads SGHTA; CDR2 reads FQGTGA. This CDR3 has 14 amino acids. V was pared by 4 bases and J by 7 bases, with 3 bases of the junction left unmatched. CDR3 protein: CASSSSGGWNEQFF. The CDR3 nucleotides read TGTGCCAGCAGCTCTAGCGGGGGGTGGAATGAGCAGTTCTTC.

In this sample, this clonotype turned up many times. This beta chain is a stray sequence in a library constructed for alpha chains; its clone size is not meaningful. V and J are TRBV6-2 or TRBV6-3 and TRBJ1-5, with TRBD1 identical over 8 bases. This CDR3 is 16 amino acids long. After removal of 5 bases from V and 1 base from J, the junction contained 7 bases not matched to a gene. CDR1 is MNHEY, CDR2 SVGEGT, per germline. The CDR3: CASSDRTGQSNQPQHF. CDR3 bases: TGTGCCAGCAGTGACCGGACAGGGCAGAGCAATCAGCCCCAGCATTTT.

The sample holds many counts of this clonotype. This beta chain slipped into a library made for alpha chains as a stray read, so its size is not meaningful. V is TRBV18 and J is TRBJ2-1, with D perhaps assigned TRBD1 or TRBD2 (5 bases each). Germline CDR1 and CDR2: KGHSH and LQKENI. The CDR3 totals 15 residues. Between the trimmed V and J ends, which lost 6 bases and 6 bases, there was a span of 18 bases. The CDR3 loop reads CASSNRDQGSNEQFF. For the CDR3, the DNA is TGTGCCAGCTCCAACCGGGACCAGGGCTCCAATGAGCAGTTCTTC.

On this clonotype: This beta chain represents an off-target read in a library built for alpha chains; its size is of limited meaning. J is TRBJ2-3 and V is TRBV19, with TRBD2 identical over 10 bases. This CDR3 is built from 16 residues. V was clipped by 5 bases and J by 3 bases; unmatched bases: 8. The V gene's germline CDR1 is LNHDA and CDR2 SQIVND (reference sequence). The chain's CDR3 is CASSPGLADNTDTQYF. CDR3 coding DNA: TGTGCCAGTAGTCCCGGACTAGCGGACAATACAGATACGCAGTATTTT.

This clonotype turned up a few times. Since the library was made to target alpha chains, this beta chain is a stray read and its abundance is not meaningful. The CDR3 DNA follows: TGTGCCAGCAGTGCTAGCCGTTCCCCGGGCCCCGACGAGCAGTACTTC. Its protein is CASSASRSPGPDEQYF. V gene TRBV12-3 or TRBV12-4 combines with J gene TRBJ2-7, with D perhaps matching TRBD2 (5 bases). Trimming removed 5 bases at V and 5 bases at J, with 22 bases between. This CDR3 has 16 residues.

This clonotype was counted at least ten times. With the library built for alpha chains, this beta chain is off target and its frequency is not meaningful. The chain uses TRBV6-5 and TRBJ1-1; unclear D gene. Trimming removed 6 bases from V and 4 bases from J, with 15 bases in between. This CDR3 comprises 14 residues. Germline CDR1 reads MNHEY; CDR2 reads SVGAGI. The CDR3 DNA sequence: TGTGCCAGCAGGGACGTGGCAGAGGTCACTGAAGCTTTCTTT. Residues: CASRDVAEVTEAFF.

By share, this clonotype ranks as medium-sized. This beta chain turned up in a library designed for alpha chains; as an off-target read, its abundance says little. The chain couples TRBV10-3 to TRBJ2-3; 7 bases line up with TRBD2. V dropped 6 bases and J dropped 6; count of bases not matched to a gene: 9. CDR1 is ENHRY and CDR2 is SYGVKD in the germline V gene. This CDR3 spans 14 amino acids. CDR3: CAIRMTSNMDTQYF. CDR3 DNA sequence: TGTGCCATCAGGATGACTAGCAATATGGATACGCAGTATTTT.

This clonotype was counted at least ten times. This beta chain is a stray sequence in a library constructed for alpha chains; its clone size is not meaningful. The chain is built from TRBV5-1 and TRBJ2-1; D gene uncertain. Germline V gives CDR1 SGHRS, CDR2 YFSETQ. The V end lost 4 bases, the J end lost 4 bases, and 15 bases lay between the germline ends. This CDR3 comprises 15 residues. CDR3 sequence reads: CASSLTPTSYNEQFF. In DNA, the CDR3 is TGCGCCAGCAGCCTGACCCCAACCTCATACAATGAGCAGTTCTTC.

A remark on this clonotype: Since the library was made to target alpha chains, this beta chain is a stray read and its abundance is not meaningful. This rearrangement joins TRBV30 to TRBJ2-3; D is possibly TRBD1 or TRBD2 (5 bases each). This CDR3 contains 14 residues. The V end was cut by 3 bases, the J end by 2 bases, with 12 bases between. Germline loops: CDR1 GTSNPN, CDR2 SVGIG (reference sequence). CDR3 sequence reads: CAWRAGTITDTQYF. The CDR3 nucleotides are TGTGCCTGGAGGGCAGGGACGATCACAGATACGCAGTATTTT.

This clonotype is labeled as medium-sized (0.01 to 0.1%). As an off-target read in a library built for alpha chains, this beta chain has a frequency of little significance. The rearrangement links TRBV24-1 to TRBJ1-5; D call uncertain. Per germline, CDR1 KGHDR and CDR2 SFDVKD. Trimming left V 4 bases short and J 0 bases short, with 6 bases between. CDR3 length: 14 amino acids. This CDR3 is CATSEPGSNQPQHF. In DNA form, the CDR3 reads TGTGCCACCAGTGAGCCGGGTAGCAATCAGCCCCAGCATTTT.

In its sample, this clonotype was seen many times. This beta chain is off target for a library built for alpha chains, so its abundance means little. The chain uses TRBV7-8 and TRBJ2-6, with TRBD1 matching 9 bases. Germline V lookup: CDR1 SGHVS, CDR2 FQNEAQ. Trimming took 2 bases from V and 1 from J; bases not matched to a gene: 6. The CDR3 totals 18 residues. CDR3 amino acids: CASSLLQGAHSGANVLTF. In nucleotides, the CDR3 is TGTGCCAGCAGCTTATTACAGGGGGCCCATTCTGGGGCCAACGTCCTGACTTTC.

This clonotype was picked up many times. This beta chain turned up in a library designed for alpha chains; as an off-target read, its abundance says little. The rearrangement links TRBV10-3 to TRBJ2-1; a possible D gene is TRBD1 (5 bases). The CDR3 is 14 residues long. Germline loops: CDR1 ENHRY, CDR2 SYGVKD. The ends were cut back, 3 bases at V and 7 bases at J, with 13 bases in the middle. The CDR3 nucleotides read TGTGCCATCAGTGATAAGGCAGGGTGGAATGAGCAGTTCTTC. It encodes CAISDKAGWNEQFF.

This clonotype qualifies as medium-sized. This beta chain appears as a stray read in a library generated for alpha chains; its size is not informative. The rearrangement uses TRBV20-1 and TRBJ1-1, with unresolved D. The germline V and J ends were trimmed by 3 bases and 0 bases, with 8 bases remaining between them. The CDR3 consists of 13 residues. Per the germline V gene, CDR1 is DFQATT and CDR2 is SNEGSKA (reference sequence). The CDR3 DNA sequence: TGCAGTGCTAGCCAACAGTTGAACACTGAAGCTTTCTTT. This translates into CSASQQLNTEAFF.

This clonotype was counted ten times or more. As an off-target read in a library built for alpha chains, this beta chain has a frequency of little significance. This chain connects TRBV5-1 to TRBJ2-5, with 7 bases fitting TRBD1. The V gene's germline CDR1 is SGHRS and CDR2 YFSETQ. CDR3 length: 15 residues. Trimming at V came to 3 bases and at J to 1 base, leaving 6 bases not matched to a gene. The CDR3 region is CASSSPDRSQETQYF. In DNA form, the CDR3 reads TGCGCCAGCAGCTCCCCGGACAGGAGCCAAGAGACCCAGTACTTC.

This clonotype is medium-sized. This beta chain appears as a stray read in a library generated for alpha chains; its size is not informative. This sequence joins TRBV7-2 and TRBJ1-1; 9 nucleotides line up with TRBD1. After removal of 6 bases from V and 9 bases from J, the junction contained 8 bases not matched to a gene. The CDR3 runs to 13 residues. CDR1 SGHTA and CDR2 FQGNSA come from the germline V gene. This CDR3 reads CASSHRDRAKAFF. The CDR3, as DNA: TGTGCCAGCAGTCACAGGGACAGGGCAAAAGCTTTCTTT.

This clonotype was detected many times. A library made for alpha chains picked up this beta chain off target, so its size means little. The genes are TRBV5-1 and TRBJ1-1, with D perhaps matching TRBD1 (5 bases). Trimming shortened V by 0 bases and J by 7 bases, and 10 bases separated the two germline ends. Germline V gene sequence: CDR1 SGHRS, CDR2 YFSETQ. This CDR3 contains 13 residues. CDR3 bases: TGCGCCAGCAGCTTGGGGACAACTATTGAAGCTTTCTTT. Amino acid sequence: CASSLGTTIEAFF. The full variable domain, its missing parts supplied by reference TRBV5-1 and TRBJ1-1, is KAGVTQTPRYLIKTRGQQVTLSCSPISGHRSVSWYQQTPGQGLQFLFEYFSETQRNKGNFPGRFSGRQFSNSRSEMNVSTLELGDSALYLCASSLGTTIEAFFGQGTRLTVV.

This clonotype was counted at least ten times. For a library built for alpha chains, this beta chain is a stray read; little rests on its size. J is TRBJ1-4 and V is TRBV29-1; 7 bases fit TRBD1. The CDR3 runs 14 residues. V lost 7 bases and J lost 1; bases outside the gene matches: 6. CDR1 is SQVTM and CDR2 is ANQGSEA in the germline V gene. The CDR3 here is CSAGTVGTNEKLFF. The CDR3 DNA follows: TGCAGCGCTGGGACAGTAGGAACTAATGAAAAACTGTTTTTT.

This clonotype appeared many times. This beta chain is a stray read from a library made for alpha chains; its abundance is not meaningful. The chain joins TRBV29-1 to TRBJ1-1; possible D gene TRBD1, 5 bases. The CDR3 runs 14 residues. Germline V gene sequence: CDR1 SQVTM, CDR2 ANQGSEA. This CDR3 reads CSVSPGGVNTEAFF. As DNA, the CDR3 is TGCAGTGTTTCTCCGGGGGGAGTGAACACTGAAGCTTTCTTT.